This T cell receptor beta chain stems from a study of cytomegalovirus exposure and HLA in healthy donors. General study findings and limits: The study found most TCR sequences rare, yet found some public TCRs in many donors.

Trimming cost V 7 bases and J 1 base; bases outside gene matches: 11. The CDR3 is made up of 16 amino acids. CDR1 and CDR2 from the germline V gene are SQVTM and ANQGSEA. As for this clone: Its antigen is currently unknown.

The PCR was carried out with 60 Vbeta primers and 13 Jbeta primers. Sequenced by immunoSEQ multiplex PCR; TCRdb stores in-frame clones only, minus some. This specimen shows 60,000 to 85,000 clones; the ten leading clones hold 12% to 15%. The sample comprised PBMCs. The TCR was taken from a middle-aged man in good health and CMV-seropositive. V is TRBV29-1 and J is TRBJ2-2; TRBD1 aligns across 8 bases. CDR3 nucleotides: TGCAGCGCTCTAGGACAGGGCGGAAAGAACACCGGGGAGCTGTTTTTT. This codes for CSALGQGGKNTGELFF.